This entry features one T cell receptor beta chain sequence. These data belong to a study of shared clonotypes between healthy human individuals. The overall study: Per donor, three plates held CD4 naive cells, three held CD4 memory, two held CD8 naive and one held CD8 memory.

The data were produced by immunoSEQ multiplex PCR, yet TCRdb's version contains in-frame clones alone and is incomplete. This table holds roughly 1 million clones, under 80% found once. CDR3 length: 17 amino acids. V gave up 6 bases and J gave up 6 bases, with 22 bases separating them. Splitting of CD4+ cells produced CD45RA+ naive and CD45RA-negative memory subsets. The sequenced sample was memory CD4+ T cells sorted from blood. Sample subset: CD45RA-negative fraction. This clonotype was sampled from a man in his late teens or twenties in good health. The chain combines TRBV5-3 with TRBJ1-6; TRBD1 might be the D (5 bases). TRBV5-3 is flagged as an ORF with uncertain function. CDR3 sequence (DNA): TGTGCCAGAAACCCCGGGGCACAGCTTCTTTTTAATTCACCCCTCCACTTT. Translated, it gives CARNPGAQLLFNSPLHF.